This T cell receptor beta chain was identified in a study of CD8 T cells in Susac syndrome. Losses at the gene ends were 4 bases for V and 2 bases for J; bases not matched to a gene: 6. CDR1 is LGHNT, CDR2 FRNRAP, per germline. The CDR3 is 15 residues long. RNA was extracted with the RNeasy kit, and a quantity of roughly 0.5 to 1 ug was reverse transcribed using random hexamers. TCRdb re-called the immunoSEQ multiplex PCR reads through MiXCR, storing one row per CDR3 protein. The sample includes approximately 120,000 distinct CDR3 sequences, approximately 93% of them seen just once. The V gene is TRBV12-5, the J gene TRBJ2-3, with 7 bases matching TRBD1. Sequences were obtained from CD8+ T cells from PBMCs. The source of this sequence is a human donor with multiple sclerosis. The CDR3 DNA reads TGTGCTAGTGGTTCGCCGGACAGGTTCACAGATACGCAGTATTTT. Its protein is CASGSPDRFTDTQYF.